This T cell receptor beta chain is from a study of T-cell reconstitution after alpha-beta-depleted transplantation in children (dated by TCRdb to the mid-2010s). In terms of the full investigation: The study quantitatively tracked T-cell immune reconstitution after TCRalphabeta/CD19-depleted allogeneic hematopoietic cell transplantation in children using TCR repertoire profiling. Results the study describes overall, beyond this receptor: The frequencies of hyperexpanded clones fell over the following months, and after one year, T-cell counts and TCRbeta diversity were mostly attributed to newly produced T cells. The apparently early recovery of alphabetaT-cell counts about two months after transplant reportedly depended on only several hundred rapidly expanded clones that came from non-depleted graft cells. In some patients, high TCRbeta diversity at day 60 was attributed to recipient T cells and intrathymic progenitors that had survived conditioning.

This clonotype was counted at least ten times. Which antigen it targets is not known. No base-level quality is on record; no much larger clone is a single base apart. The treatment or condition label, read with the paper, signifies: allogeneic hematopoietic cell transplantation with graft depleted of TCRalphabeta T cells and CD19 B cells. The children who served as transplant recipients had been given grafts of TCRalphabeta/CD19-depleted allogeneic hematopoietic cells. The library was built by means of PCR. These reads were obtained on an Illumina HiSeq 2500. Molecular barcoding was employed in the preparation of TCR libraries, with unique molecular identifiers being used to normalize TCRbeta repertoire quantification. TCRdb redid the processing of the public reads, applying fastp at Q25 and MiXCR, and retained in-frame beta chains. Each CDR3 protein gets just one entry, which takes the most common genes and DNA from the rows behind it. The sample table shows about 300,000 distinct CDR3 sequences, and roughly a tenth are seen once. The ten largest clones represent about 8% of the sample.

Trimming at the junction amounts to 0 bases on V and 4 bases on J, and the germline ends lie 3 bases apart. Including cysteine and phenylalanine, the CDR3 has 12 amino acids. The CDR3 DNA has 36 bases and is translated from base 1. The germline V gene specifies SGHDN as CDR1 and FVKESK as CDR2. Sample: PBMCs, taken before TCRalphabeta/CD19-depleted stem cell transplant. This clonotype originated in a boy less than two years old with acute myeloid leukemia, due to receive a stem cell transplant. The V and J genes are TRBV14 and TRBJ2-5, with an unclear D gene assignment. The DNA is TGTGCCAGCAGCCAAGACGGAGAGACCCAGTACTTC. Its translation reads: CASSQDGETQYF.